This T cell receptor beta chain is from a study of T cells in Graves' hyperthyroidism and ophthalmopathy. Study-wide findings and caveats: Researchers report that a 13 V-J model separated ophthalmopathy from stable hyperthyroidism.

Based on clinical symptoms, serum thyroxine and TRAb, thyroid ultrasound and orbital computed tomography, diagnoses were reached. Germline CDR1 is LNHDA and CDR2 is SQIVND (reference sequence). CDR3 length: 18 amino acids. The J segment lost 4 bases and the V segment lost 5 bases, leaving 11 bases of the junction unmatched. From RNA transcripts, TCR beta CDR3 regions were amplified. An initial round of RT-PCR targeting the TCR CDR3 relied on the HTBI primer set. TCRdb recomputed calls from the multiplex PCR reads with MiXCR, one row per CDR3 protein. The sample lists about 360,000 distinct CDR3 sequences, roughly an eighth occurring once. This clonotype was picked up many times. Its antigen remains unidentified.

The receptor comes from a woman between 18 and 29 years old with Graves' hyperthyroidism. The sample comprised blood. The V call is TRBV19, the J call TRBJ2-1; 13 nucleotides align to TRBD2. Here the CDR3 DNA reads TGTGCCAGTAGTGCGCACTCCGGGACTAGCGGGGTATACAATGAGCAGTTCTTC. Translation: CASSAHSGTSGVYNEQFF.